This T cell receptor beta chain originates from a study of control samples from healthy donors and cancer patients. This CDR3 spans 14 amino acids. Germline CDR1 reads MNHEY; CDR2 reads SVGAGI. Trimming left V 8 bases short and J 4 bases short, with 17 bases between. The table came from immunoSEQ multiplex PCR; TCRdb's copy has only in-frame clones and leaves some out. This sample has 120,000 to 150,000 clones; roughly 90% occur once, and the top ten carry 4% to 5.5%. This clone appeared a few times. The sample consisted of blood. V is TRBV6-5 and J is TRBJ1-1; D may be TRBD1 (6 bases). This TCR derives from a young man in good health. The CDR3 loop reads CASYGGGSSTEAFF. DNA of the CDR3: TGTGCCAGCTACGGGGGCGGGAGTAGCACTGAAGCTTTCTTT.